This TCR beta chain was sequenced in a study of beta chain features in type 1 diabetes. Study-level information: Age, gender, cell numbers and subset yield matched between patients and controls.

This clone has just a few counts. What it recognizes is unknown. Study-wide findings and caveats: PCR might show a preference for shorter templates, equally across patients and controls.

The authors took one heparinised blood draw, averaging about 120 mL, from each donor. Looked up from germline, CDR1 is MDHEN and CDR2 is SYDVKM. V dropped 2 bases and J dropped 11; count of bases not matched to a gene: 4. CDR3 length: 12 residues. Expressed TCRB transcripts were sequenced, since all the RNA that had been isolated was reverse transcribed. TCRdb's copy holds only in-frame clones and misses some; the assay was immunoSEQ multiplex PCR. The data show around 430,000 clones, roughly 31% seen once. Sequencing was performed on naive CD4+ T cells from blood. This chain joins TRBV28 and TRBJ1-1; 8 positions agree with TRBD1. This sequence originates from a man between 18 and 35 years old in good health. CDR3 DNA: TGTGCCAGCAGTTTACAGGGGGCGGAGGCTTTCTTT. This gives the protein CASSLQGAEAFF.